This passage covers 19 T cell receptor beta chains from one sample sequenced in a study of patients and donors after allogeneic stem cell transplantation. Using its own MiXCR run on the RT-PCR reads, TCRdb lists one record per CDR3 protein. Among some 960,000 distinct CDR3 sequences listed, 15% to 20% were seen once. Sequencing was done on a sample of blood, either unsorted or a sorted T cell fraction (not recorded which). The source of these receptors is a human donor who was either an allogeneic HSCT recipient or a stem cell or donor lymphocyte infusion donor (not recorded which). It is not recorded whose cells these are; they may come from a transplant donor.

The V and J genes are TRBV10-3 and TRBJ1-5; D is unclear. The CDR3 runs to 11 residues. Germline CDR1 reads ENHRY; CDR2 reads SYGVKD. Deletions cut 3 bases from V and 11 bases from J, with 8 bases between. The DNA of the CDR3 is TGTGCCATCAGTGAAGACGGGACCCAGCATTTT. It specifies CAISEDGTQHF.

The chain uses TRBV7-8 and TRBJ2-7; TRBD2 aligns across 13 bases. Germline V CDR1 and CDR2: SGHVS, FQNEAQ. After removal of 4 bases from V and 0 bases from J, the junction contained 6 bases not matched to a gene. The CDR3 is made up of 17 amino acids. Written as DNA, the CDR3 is TGTGCCAGCAGCTCTACTAGCGGGGGGGCCAGCTCCTACGAGCAGTACTTC. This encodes CASSSTSGGASSYEQYF.

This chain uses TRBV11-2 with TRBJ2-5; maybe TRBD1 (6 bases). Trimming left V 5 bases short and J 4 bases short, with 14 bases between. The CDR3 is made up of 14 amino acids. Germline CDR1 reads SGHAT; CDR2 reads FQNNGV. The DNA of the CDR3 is TGTGCCAGCAGCCGGTCCAGGGGAGCAGAGACCCAGTACTTC. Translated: CASSRSRGAETQYF.

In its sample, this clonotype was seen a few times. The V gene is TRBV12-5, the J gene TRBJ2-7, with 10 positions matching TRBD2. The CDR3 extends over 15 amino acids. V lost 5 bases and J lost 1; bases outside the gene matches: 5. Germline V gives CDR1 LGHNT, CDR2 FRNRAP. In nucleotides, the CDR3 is TGTGCTAGTGGTGGACCGGGACTAGCGTCCTACGAGCAGTACTTC. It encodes CASGGPGLASYEQYF.

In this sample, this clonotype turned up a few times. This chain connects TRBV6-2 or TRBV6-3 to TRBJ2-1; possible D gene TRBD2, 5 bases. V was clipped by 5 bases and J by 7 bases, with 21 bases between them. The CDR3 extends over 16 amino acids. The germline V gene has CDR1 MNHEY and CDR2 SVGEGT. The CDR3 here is CASSPLRAGGQNEQFF. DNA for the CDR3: TGTGCCAGCAGTCCACTGAGGGCGGGCGGTCAAAATGAGCAGTTCTTC.

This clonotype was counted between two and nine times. CDR3 DNA sequence: TGCGCCAGCAGCTTGGGGCCGGAACCTTACAATGAGCAGTTCTTC. Translation: CASSLGPEPYNEQFF. The gene calls are TRBV5-1 and TRBJ2-1; D gene unclear. The CDR3 is 15 residues long. The V gene lost 0 bases and the J gene lost 4 bases, with 11 bases spanning the gap. Germline V lookup: CDR1 SGHRS, CDR2 YFSETQ.

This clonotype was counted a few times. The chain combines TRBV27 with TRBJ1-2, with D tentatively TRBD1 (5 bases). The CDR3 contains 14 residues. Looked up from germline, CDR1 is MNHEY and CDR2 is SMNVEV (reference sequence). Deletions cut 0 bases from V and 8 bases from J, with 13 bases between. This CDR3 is CASSLSPGIKGYTF. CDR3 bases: TGTGCCAGCAGTTTATCGCCAGGGATAAAGGGCTACACCTTC.

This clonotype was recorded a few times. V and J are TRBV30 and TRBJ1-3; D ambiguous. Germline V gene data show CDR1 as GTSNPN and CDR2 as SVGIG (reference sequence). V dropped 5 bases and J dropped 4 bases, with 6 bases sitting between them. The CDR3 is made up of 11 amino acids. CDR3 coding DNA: TGTGCCTGGGTCTTGGGAAACACCATATATTTT. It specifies CAWVLGNTIYF.

Here the CDR3 DNA reads TGTGCCAGCAGTTTAGCCGGACACGGACTCTCTGGGGCCAACGTCCTGACTTTC. Its translation: CASSLAGHGLSGANVLTF. The chain carries TRBV12-3 or TRBV12-4 and TRBJ2-6; D may be TRBD1 or TRBD2 (5 bases each). The CDR3 sequence is 18 residues long. V dropped 0 bases and J dropped 0 bases, with 12 bases sitting between them.

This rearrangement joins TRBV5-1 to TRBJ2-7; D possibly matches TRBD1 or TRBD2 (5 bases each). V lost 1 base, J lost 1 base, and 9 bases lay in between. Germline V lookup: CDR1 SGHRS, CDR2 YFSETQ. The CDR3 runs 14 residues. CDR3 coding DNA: TGCGCCAGCAGCTTGAACGGGGCTTCCTACGAGCAGTACTTC. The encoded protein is CASSLNGASYEQYF. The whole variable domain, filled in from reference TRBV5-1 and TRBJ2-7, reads KAGVTQTPRYLIKTRGQQVTLSCSPISGHRSVSWYQQTPGQGLQFLFEYFSETQRNKGNFPGRFSGRQFSNSRSEMNVSTLELGDSALYLCASSLNGASYEQYFGPGTRLTVT.

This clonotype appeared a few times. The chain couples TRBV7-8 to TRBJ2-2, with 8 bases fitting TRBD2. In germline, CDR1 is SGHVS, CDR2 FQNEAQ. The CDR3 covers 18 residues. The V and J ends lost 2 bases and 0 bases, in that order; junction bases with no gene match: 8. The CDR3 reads CASSLTGLSGANTGELFF. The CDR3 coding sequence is TGTGCCAGCAGCTTAACCGGTCTTAGCGGGGCGAACACCGGGGAGCTGTTTTTT.

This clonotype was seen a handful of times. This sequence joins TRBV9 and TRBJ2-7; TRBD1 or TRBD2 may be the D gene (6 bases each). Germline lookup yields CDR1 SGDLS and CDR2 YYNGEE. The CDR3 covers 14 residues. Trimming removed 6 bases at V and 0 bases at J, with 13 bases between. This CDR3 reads CASNLGGSSYEQYF. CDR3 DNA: TGTGCCAGCAACCTAGGGGGGAGCTCCTACGAGCAGTACTTC.

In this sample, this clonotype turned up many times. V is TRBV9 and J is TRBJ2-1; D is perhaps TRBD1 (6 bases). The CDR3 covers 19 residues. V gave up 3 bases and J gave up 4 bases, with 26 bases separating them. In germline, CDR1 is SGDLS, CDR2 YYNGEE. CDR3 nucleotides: TGTGCCAGCAGCGAACCCCGGACAGATCCGAAAAATTTTTACAATGAGCAGTTCTTC. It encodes CASSEPRTDPKNFYNEQFF.

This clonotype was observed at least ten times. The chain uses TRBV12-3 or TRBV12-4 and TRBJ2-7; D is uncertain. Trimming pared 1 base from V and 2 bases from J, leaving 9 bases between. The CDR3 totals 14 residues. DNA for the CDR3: TGTGCCAGCAGTTTAGAACCGAGTCCCTACGAGCAGTACTTC. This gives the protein CASSLEPSPYEQYF.

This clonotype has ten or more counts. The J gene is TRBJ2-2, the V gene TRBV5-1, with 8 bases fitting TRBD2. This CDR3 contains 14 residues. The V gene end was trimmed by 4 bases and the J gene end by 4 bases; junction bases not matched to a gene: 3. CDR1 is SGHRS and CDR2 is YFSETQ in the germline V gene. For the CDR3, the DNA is TGCGCCAGCAGCCGGGCGGGGGGCACCGGGGAGCTGTTTTTT. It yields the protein CASSRAGGTGELFF. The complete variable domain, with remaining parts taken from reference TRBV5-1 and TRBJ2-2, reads KAGVTQTPRYLIKTRGQQVTLSCSPISGHRSVSWYQQTPGQGLQFLFEYFSETQRNKGNFPGRFSGRQFSNSRSEMNVSTLELGDSALYLCASSRAGGTGELFFGEGSRLTVL.

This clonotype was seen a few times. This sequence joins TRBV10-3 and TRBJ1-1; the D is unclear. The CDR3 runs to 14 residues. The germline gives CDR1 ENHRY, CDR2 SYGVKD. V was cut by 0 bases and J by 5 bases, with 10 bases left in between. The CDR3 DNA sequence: TGTGCCATCAGTGAGTCGGCCGGTAGGACTGAAGCTTTCTTT. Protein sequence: CAISESAGRTEAFF.

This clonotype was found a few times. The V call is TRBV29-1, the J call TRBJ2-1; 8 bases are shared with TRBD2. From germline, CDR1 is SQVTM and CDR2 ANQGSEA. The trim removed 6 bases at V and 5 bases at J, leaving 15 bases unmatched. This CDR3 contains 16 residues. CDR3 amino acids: CSVPSVPREGNNEQFF. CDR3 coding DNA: TGCAGCGTCCCCTCGGTCCCACGGGAGGGGAACAATGAGCAGTTCTTC.

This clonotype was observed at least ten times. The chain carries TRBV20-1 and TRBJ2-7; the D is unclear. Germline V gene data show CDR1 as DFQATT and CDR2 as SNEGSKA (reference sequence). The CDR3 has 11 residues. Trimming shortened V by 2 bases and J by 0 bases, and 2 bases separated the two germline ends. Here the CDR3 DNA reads TGCAGTGCTAGACTCTCCTACGAGCAGTACTTC. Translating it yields CSARLSYEQYF.

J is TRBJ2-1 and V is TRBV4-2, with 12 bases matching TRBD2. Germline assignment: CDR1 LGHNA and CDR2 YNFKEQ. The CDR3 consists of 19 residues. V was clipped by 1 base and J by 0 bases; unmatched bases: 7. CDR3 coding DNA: TGTGCCAGCAGCCAAGTTCGACTAGCGGGAGAGAACTCCTACAATGAGCAGTTCTTC. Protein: CASSQVRLAGENSYNEQFF.